This TCR beta chain was found in a study of shared clonotypes between healthy human individuals. Adults of Caucasian background living in Nashville, Tennessee made up all donors. TCRdb's table, derived via immunoSEQ multiplex PCR, lists solely in-frame clones and lacks some. The repertoire includes roughly 300,000 clones, over 75% of them detected once, and under 20% sits in the top ten. The V end lost 6 bases, the J end lost 3 bases, and 20 bases lay between the germline ends. Germline V gene sequence: CDR1 SGHTA, CDR2 FQGNSA. The CDR3 runs 16 residues. Points from the study as a whole: The four-donor shared clonotypes exceeded non-shared clonotypes in generation probability, with non-shared ones scoring lower.

In regard to this clone: What it binds is unknown.

Sample: memory CD8+ T cells sorted from blood. Subset specified: CD45RO+ cells pooled with CCR7-negative TemRA cells. The clonotype comes from a man between 18 and 35 years old in good health. The chain has TRBV7-2 and TRBJ2-5, with D possibly being TRBD2 (6 bases). This chain's CDR3 is CASRERRGRGEETQYF. The DNA of the CDR3 is TGTGCCAGCAGAGAAAGGAGGGGCAGAGGGGAAGAGACCCAGTACTTC.